This T cell receptor (beta chain) was retrieved from a study of T cells in Graves' hyperthyroidism and ophthalmopathy (dated by TCRdb to between 2018 and 2021). With regard to the full study: Peripheral blood was collected at initial diagnosis, before any treatment. To identify TCR V-J signatures that set the groups apart, the researchers used a discovery cohort of 90 to 100 patients, made up of 40 to 45 with Graves' ophthalmopathy and 55 to 65 with stable Graves' hyperthyroidism. Prospective prediction of ophthalmopathy was tested in an independent validation cohort consisting of fewer than 20 hyperthyroidism patients and approximately 16 patients who later progressed to ophthalmopathy. The 75 to 100 discovery patients were randomly split 7:3 into training and test sets. Thyroid tissue and blood T-cell repertoires from more than 5 Graves' hyperthyroidism patients were also compared in the study. Once sampling was done, hyperthyroidism patients were given methimazole at a starting dose of 30 mg daily, whereas ophthalmopathy patients were given high-dose intravenous methylprednisolone. The paper describes TCR Vbeta CDR3 sequencing of more than 120 peripheral blood samples, made up of roughly 40 ophthalmopathy patients, around 78 hyperthyroidism patients and approximately 17 progressor patients. Points the paper makes about the study in general: Blood samples also contained most of the expanded thyroid clonotypes (frequency above 0.001), which suggests that blood repertoires may reflect thyroid immune responses. In validation, the model predicted progression to ophthalmopathy with around 71% sensitivity and approximately 74% specificity, a median of 6.5 months before onset. In cross-validation, a model built on a 13 V-J signature told ophthalmopathy apart from stable hyperthyroidism with under 90% sensitivity and about 81% specificity, and in testing the same model reached 80%/75%. Sample size was not statistically predetermined, and investigators were not blinded to group allocation.

V is cut back by 7 bases and J by 7 bases, with 4 bases in the junction unmatched. Its CDR3 holds 13 amino acids, cysteine through phenylalanine. The entry retains the CDR3 DNA only, 39 bases that are in frame from base 1. The TCR beta CDR3 regions were amplified from the RNA transcripts. The TCR CDR3 was subjected to a first round of RT-PCR using the HTBI primer set and the Qiagen OneStep RT-PCR kit. Libraries were constructed in a second round of multiplex PCR, after which size selection and purification were carried out. The libraries were sequenced on an Illumina HiSeq2000 using paired-end 100 bp reads. From the authors' description of their analysis: SOAPnuke was used to process the raw data, throwing out any read that contained adapters or uncalled bases, had a mean Phred below 15, or lacked an exact constant-primer or identifier match. COPE v1.2.5 was used to merge high-quality paired reads, and clonotypes were defined as unique nucleotide sequences. MiTCR v1.1 was used to align clonotypes to the IMGT TRBV, TRBD and TRBJ reference segments. The analysis included only V-J combinations with a frequency above 0.0001, which together covered roughly 99% of the repertoires. A TCS score was defined as the ratio of F50 (clonal expansion) to E x V (chaos), with BLOSUM62-based TCRdist applied between CDR3 peptides within each V-J. Welch's t-statistics and random forest reduced roughly 500 V-J features to about 12, which were used in a naive Bayes classifier (R e1071). In TCRdb, the public reads were trimmed at Q25 with fastp and aligned with MiXCR, with productive beta chains retained. Each entry merges the rows of one CDR3 protein and shows their most common DNA and genes. These V and J calls derive from TCRdb rather than the authors' analysis. The sample contains around 290,000 distinct CDR3 sequences, 12% to 15% of them found a single time. Together, the top ten hold approximately 7.9% of the sample.

This clonotype was seen many times. Its antigen is currently not known. The input lacks base qualities; no much larger clone sits a single base away. A patient counted as having stable Graves' hyperthyroidism if no progression to ophthalmopathy occurred over 18 months of follow-up. Hyperthyroidism patients were newly diagnosed, had a disease duration of under 2 months, and were aged 18 to 65 years. Exclusion was applied to patients with uncontrolled infections, other autoimmune diseases, pregnancy or lactation. Clinical symptoms, serum thyroxine and TRAb, thyroid ultrasound, and orbital computed tomography formed the basis for the diagnoses. Ficoll-Paque density gradient centrifugation was used to isolate PBMCs from around 9.1 ml of fresh peripheral blood. Total RNA was extracted using Trizol reagent, and RNA quality was assessed on an Agilent 2100 Bioanalyzer.

Input material: blood. This TCR was recovered from a woman aged 40-49 years with Graves' hyperthyroidism. This chain is built from TRBV12-3 or TRBV12-4 and TRBJ2-1, and 10 bases in between align with TRBD2. The CDR3 protein sequence reads: CASTGTSVNEQFF. In nucleotide form, the sequence is TGTGCCAGCACCGGGACTAGCGTGAATGAGCAGTTCTTC.